The 18 T cell receptor beta chains below come from one sample, sequenced in a study of blood T cell repertoires in COVID-19. Profiled with immunoSEQ multiplex PCR; TCRdb holds only in-frame clones, not every one. In the table there are about 440,000 clones, roughly 87% of which are singletons. Sequencing was done on a sample of PBMCs or T cells enriched from blood (not recorded which). The source is a man aged 18-30 years who had recovered from COVID-19.

V and J are TRBV23-1 and TRBJ2-1; TRBD2 agrees at 11 bases. TRBV23-1 is an ORF, and what it does is uncertain. The length of the CDR3 is 15 residues. Trimming at V came to 7 bases and at J to 9 bases, leaving 11 bases not matched to a gene. The CDR3 coding sequence is TGCGCCAGCAACGATAGCGGGAGGGCCAGAGGTGAGCAGTTCTTC. Protein product: CASNDSGRARGEQFF.

The chain carries TRBV15 and TRBJ2-2; D may be TRBD2 (5 bases). The CDR3 runs 16 residues. Trimming took off 6 bases at V and 0 bases at J, with 14 bases between the two ends. The germline CDR1 and CDR2 sequences are LNHNV and YYDKDF (reference sequence). In nucleotides, the CDR3 is TGTGCCACCAGTAATTACGACTACTCGAACACCGGGGAGCTGTTTTTT. It specifies CATSNYDYSNTGELFF.

The chain links TRBV19 to TRBJ2-7, with D possibly being TRBD1 (6 bases). Trimming removed 4 bases from V and 0 bases from J, with 10 bases in between. This CDR3 is 14 amino acids long. Germline V gives CDR1 LNHDA, CDR2 SQIVND (reference sequence). CDR3 sequence (DNA): TGTGCCAGTAGTACTACAGGGACCTCCTACGAGCAGTACTTC. Translating gives CASSTTGTSYEQYF.

The chain uses TRBV2 and TRBJ1-1, with 8 nucleotides matching TRBD1. This CDR3 contains 15 residues. V shed 5 bases and J 3 bases; nucleotides not matched to a gene: 8. CDR1 is SNHLY and CDR2 is FYNNEI in the germline V gene. The CDR3 region is CASSSTGVRDTEAFF. For the CDR3, the DNA is TGTGCCAGCAGTTCGACAGGGGTTCGAGACACTGAAGCTTTCTTT.

The chain employs TRBV6-4 and TRBJ1-6; the D is unclear. The CDR3 has 12 residues. The germline V and J ends were trimmed by 5 bases and 12 bases, with 11 bases remaining between them. Germline values: CDR1 MRHNA, CDR2 SNTAGT. CDR3 sequence reads: CASSTTGGPLHF. The CDR3 DNA sequence: TGTGCCAGCAGTACCACCGGTGGACCCCTCCACTTT.

The genes are TRBV3-1 (or the pseudogene TRBV3-2) and TRBJ2-5; 7 bases align to TRBD1. In germline, CDR1 is LGHDT, CDR2 YNNKEL (reference sequence). The V segment lost 1 base and the J segment 2 bases; nucleotides outside the gene matches: 10. The CDR3 spans 17 residues. The chain's CDR3 is CASSQGTGLGAQETQYF. The CDR3 region has the DNA TGTGCCAGCAGCCAAGGGACAGGTCTGGGGGCACAAGAGACCCAGTACTTC.

V usage is TRBV18 and J usage is TRBJ2-7, with D possibly TRBD1 on 5 matching bases. The V and J ends lost 1 base and 5 bases respectively, with 12 bases between them. CDR1 and CDR2 from the germline V gene are KGHSH and LQKENI. The CDR3 has 14 amino acids. The CDR3 DNA is TGTGCCAGCTCACCACAGGCAGGGCTGGACGAGCAGTACTTC. It encodes CASSPQAGLDEQYF.

The chain has TRBV27 and TRBJ1-2; 9 bases match TRBD1. There are 18 residues in the CDR3. The trim removed 4 bases at V and 0 bases at J, leaving 12 bases unmatched. Per germline, CDR1 MNHEY and CDR2 SMNVEV (reference sequence). The CDR3 loop reads CASSSTWTGDRANYGYTF. DNA of the CDR3: TGTGCCAGCAGTTCTACCTGGACAGGGGACCGAGCTAACTATGGCTACACCTTC.

The chain couples TRBV5-4 to TRBJ1-5; TRBD1 aligns across 8 bases. J lost 5 bases, V lost 4 bases, and 8 bases had no gene match. The CDR3 runs 15 residues. The germline V gene has CDR1 SGHNT and CDR2 YYREEE (reference sequence). CDR3 sequence reads: CASSTRQGPYQPQHF. CDR3 nucleotide sequence: TGTGCCAGCAGCACTCGACAGGGGCCATATCAGCCCCAGCATTTT.

This clone occurred once. The chain recombines TRBV5-8 with TRBJ1-6; D gene unclear. The CDR3 sequence is 15 residues long. Germline CDR1 reads SGHTS; CDR2 reads YDEGEE. V lost 4 bases and J 7 bases, leaving 15 bases between the germline ends. The CDR3 region has the DNA TGTGCCAGCAGCGGAGAACGAGGTCCCAATTCACCCCTCCACTTT. Residues: CASSGERGPNSPLHF.

Notes on this clone: This CDR3 fails to terminate in the conserved phenylalanine or tryptophan, so it likely reflects a read error. This chain uses TRBV5-4 with TRBJ1-1, with 7 bases lining up with TRBD1. Germline trimming cut 4 bases from V and 2 bases from J; bases unmatched to any gene: 5. Germline V gene lookup returns CDR1 SGHNT and CDR2 YYREEE (reference sequence). This CDR3 is 14 amino acids long. The CDR3: CASSRGQQNTEAFL. CDR3 in DNA: TGTGCCAGCAGCCGGGGACAGCAAAACACTGAAGCTTTCCTT.

The chain employs TRBV10-3 and TRBJ1-4; TRBD1 aligns across 7 bases. Germline V gene sequence: CDR1 ENHRY, CDR2 SYGVKD. The CDR3 consists of 14 residues. Unmatched junction bases numbered 3, after V lost 4 bases and J lost 4 bases. This CDR3 reads CAISASGGNEKLFF. The CDR3 DNA reads TGTGCCATCAGTGCCTCAGGGGGTAATGAAAAACTGTTTTTT.

V and J are TRBV15 and TRBJ1-5, with 12 positions matching TRBD1. Germline assignment: CDR1 LNHNV and CDR2 YYDKDF (reference sequence). Germline trimming cut 2 bases from V and 6 bases from J; bases unmatched to any gene: 5. The length of the CDR3 is 16 residues. The CDR3 DNA is TGTGCCACCAGCAGAACCGGGACAGGGGGCCCTCAGCCCCAGCATTTT. Translating gives CATSRTGTGGPQPQHF. Using reference TRBV15 and TRBJ1-5 for the parts outside the CDR3, the full variable domain is DAMVIQNPRYQVTQFGKPVTLSCSQTLNHNVMYWYQQKSSQAPKLLFHYYDKDFNNEADTPDNFQSRRPNTSFCFLDIRSPGLGDTAMYLCATSRTGTGGPQPQHFGDGTRLSIL.

This chain uses TRBV6-5 with TRBJ1-5; D remains unclear. CDR3 size: 15 residues. Germline V gene lookup returns CDR1 MNHEY and CDR2 SVGAGI. V was cut by 0 bases and J by 4 bases, with 10 bases left in between. The CDR3 nucleotides read TGTGCCAGCAGTTACTCGAGCACGGGAAATCAGCCCCAGCATTTT. It encodes CASSYSSTGNQPQHF.

The genes are TRBV19 and TRBJ1-2; TRBD1 matches at 8 bases. V shed 2 bases and J 3 bases; nucleotides not matched to a gene: 14. Per the germline V gene, CDR1 is LNHDA and CDR2 is SQIVND (reference sequence). The length of the CDR3 is 18 residues. The CDR3 region is CASSIRGYRDRLDYGYTF. The CDR3 nucleotides are TGTGCCAGTAGTATAAGGGGGTACCGGGACAGGCTTGACTATGGCTACACCTTC. The variable domain in full, with the rest retrieved from reference TRBV19 and TRBJ1-2, is DGGITQSPKYLFRKEGQNVTLSCEQNLNHDAMYWYRQDPGQGLRLIYYSQIVNDFQKGDIAEGYSVSREKKESFPLTVTSAQKNPTAFYLCASSIRGYRDRLDYGYTFGSGTRLTVV.

As for this clone: This specimen includes other DNA sequences encoding the same CDR3. The CDR3 is CASSPAAVGTEAFF. The CDR3, as DNA: TGTGCCAGCTCACCCGCGGCAGTGGGCACTGAAGCTTTCTTT. The V and J genes are TRBV18 and TRBJ1-1; D call uncertain. V was trimmed by 3 bases and J by 4 bases, leaving 12 bases between them. The CDR3 runs to 14 residues. CDR1 and CDR2 from the germline V gene are KGHSH and LQKENI.

J is TRBJ1-3 and V is TRBV2; D perhaps matches TRBD1 (5 bases). In germline, CDR1 is SNHLY, CDR2 FYNNEI. This CDR3 is built from 14 residues. V was pared by 4 bases and J by 8 bases, with 15 bases between. CDR3 region: CASSAQGLTDTIYF. The CDR3 DNA follows: TGTGCCAGCAGTGCTCAGGGTTTAACAGACACCATATATTTT.

As DNA, the CDR3 is TGTGCCAGCAGCTTAAGCCCTTTACAGGGGACTAATGAAAAACTGTTTTTT. Its translation is CASSLSPLQGTNEKLFF. The chain links TRBV7-8 to TRBJ1-4; TRBD1 matches 7 bases. Germline CDR1 reads SGHVS; CDR2 reads FQNEAQ. V was clipped by 2 bases and J by 2 bases; unmatched bases: 8. The CDR3 is made up of 17 amino acids.